The present T cell receptor beta chain was sequenced within a study of blood T cell repertoires in COVID-19. Across the whole study: T cells, B-cell-depleted T cells, or PBMCs provided the cDNA or gDNA that served as material.

Participants spanned ages about 18 to 100 years and resided in fewer than 30 US areas. Assay used: immunoSEQ multiplex PCR; TCRdb lists only in-frame clones, some missing. The sample holds roughly 290,000 clones, approximately 88% seen once. CDR1 MDHEN and CDR2 SYDVKM come from the germline V gene. Germline trimming cut 4 bases from V and 2 bases from J; bases unmatched to any gene: 8. The length of the CDR3 is 16 residues. Sequenced input: PBMCs or T cells enriched from blood (not recorded which). This chain links TRBV28 with TRBJ2-7; 10 positions agree with TRBD1. The sequence derives from a woman between 40 and 55 years old who had recovered from COVID-19. CDR3 sequence: CASSSAGQGIPYEQYF. The CDR3 DNA is TGTGCCAGCAGTTCGGCGGGACAGGGGATTCCCTACGAGCAGTACTTC.